This TCR beta chain derives from a study of cytomegalovirus exposure and HLA in healthy donors. Both 60 Vbeta primers and 13 Jbeta primers went into the PCR. Assay used: immunoSEQ multiplex PCR; TCRdb lists only in-frame clones, some missing. The sample gives approximately 150,000 clones, around 78% of which show up once; roughly 6% is in the top ten. Study findings and constraints: There was a cluster of highly shared sequence variants that was likely a sequencing artifact. The classifier reportedly diagnosed cytomegalovirus status with high specificity and sensitivity. The Asian-associated ancestry cluster reportedly had fewer N-insertions than the 666-donor mean in a later analysis.

This clone was recorded only once. As yet, its antigen is unknown. CDR1 is LNHDA and CDR2 is SQIVND in the germline V gene (reference sequence). Trimming at V came to 6 bases and at J to 10 bases, leaving 11 bases not matched to a gene. This CDR3 has 14 residues. The chain carries TRBV19 and TRBJ2-1, with 8 bases that match TRBD2. Sequencing was performed on PBMCs. The clonotype was recovered from a woman between 40 and 50 years old in good health and CMV-seropositive. This CDR3 reads CASSRHAKREEQFF. CDR3 coding DNA: TGTGCCAGTAGCCGCCACGCGAAGCGGGAGGAGCAGTTCTTC.